What follows are 30 T cell receptor beta chains derived from one specimen sequenced in a study of T cell clonotyping in hematopoietic cell transplantation. Some clones are missing from TCRdb's copy, which holds only in-frame ones; the method was immunoSEQ multiplex PCR. The table records about 29,000 clones, around 90% of them present only once. The sample consisted of PBMCs, taken 100 days after allogeneic stem cell transplant. These receptors came from a female patient in her 50s who had an allogeneic stem cell transplant from a related donor, so the T cells may come from the graft donor. Some clones in this sample may be carry-over from other donors' samples.

This clone occurred a few times. The chain joins TRBV29-1 to TRBJ1-5, with 7 bases that match TRBD1. Germline CDR1 and CDR2: SQVTM and ANQGSEA. The CDR3 has 12 amino acids. V lost 7 bases and J lost 5; bases outside the gene matches: 5. CDR3 in DNA: TGCAGCGCCGCGCAGGGGGATCAGCCCCAGCATTTT. Protein product: CSAAQGDQPQHF.

The V call is TRBV4-1, the J call TRBJ1-5, with a weak D call TRBD1 (5 bases). The ends were cut back, 3 bases at V and 8 bases at J, with 11 bases in the middle. Germline CDR1 reads MGHRA; CDR2 reads YSYEKL. The CDR3 is 13 residues long. In DNA form, the CDR3 reads TGCGCCAGCAGCCAGTGGAAAGGGGAGCCCCAGCATTTT. Translation gives CASSQWKGEPQHF.

The gene calls are TRBV7-9 and TRBJ1-4; TRBD1 aligns across 10 bases. This CDR3 comprises 15 residues. The V and J ends lost 5 bases and 8 bases, in that order; junction bases with no gene match: 8. Germline V lookup: CDR1 SEHNR, CDR2 FQNEAQ (reference sequence). CDR3 in DNA: TGTGCCAGCAGCCCCTGGGACAGGGGAGGAGAAAAACTGTTTTTT. As protein: CASSPWDRGGEKLFF.

The rearrangement joins TRBV6-5 to TRBJ1-6; D is unresolved. There are 13 residues in the CDR3. Germline V gene lookup returns CDR1 MNHEY and CDR2 SVGAGI. Trimming stripped 0 bases from V and 10 bases from J, with 7 bases between. The CDR3 region is CASSYSAASPLHF. CDR3 coding DNA: TGTGCCAGCAGTTACTCAGCCGCATCACCCCTCCACTTT.

The chain carries TRBV7-9 and TRBJ1-1; tentative D call: TRBD1 (6 bases). The CDR3 runs 15 residues. Trimming shortened V by 4 bases and J by 1 base, and 13 bases separated the two germline ends. Germline-derived CDR1 and CDR2 are SEHNR and FQNEAQ (reference sequence). This chain's CDR3 is CASSSFRGPNTEAFF. CDR3 sequence (DNA): TGTGCCAGCAGCTCATTTCGGGGGCCGAACACTGAAGCTTTCTTT.

The chain employs TRBV4-1 and TRBJ2-1, with 7 bases matching TRBD2. V dropped 4 bases and J dropped 5; count of bases not matched to a gene: 5. Germline-derived CDR1 and CDR2 are MGHRA and YSYEKL. There are 14 residues in the CDR3. As DNA, the CDR3 is TGCGCCAGCAGCCCCGGGACTATTGACAATGAGCAGTTCTTC. Encoded protein: CASSPGTIDNEQFF.

In its sample, this clone was seen once. The chain is built from TRBV5-4 and TRBJ2-5; 7 bases agree with TRBD2. The CDR3 has 14 amino acids. Germline V lookup: CDR1 SGHNT, CDR2 YYREEE (reference sequence). The V and J ends lost 7 bases and 2 bases, in that order; junction bases with no gene match: 8. The CDR3 DNA reads TGTGCCAGCGCCGCCGGGGGACTACAAGAGACCCAGTACTTC. Translation gives CASAAGGLQETQYF. The whole variable domain, filled in from reference TRBV5-4 and TRBJ2-5, reads ETGVTQSPTHLIKTRGQQVTLRCSSQSGHNTVSWYQQALGQGPQFIFQYYREEENGRGNFPPRFSGLQFPNYSSELNVNALELDDSALYLCASAAGGLQETQYFGPGTRLLVL.

This clone has a single count. The V gene is TRBV5-4, the J gene TRBJ1-2; a possible D gene is TRBD1 (5 bases). The V end lost 4 bases, the J end lost 6 bases, and 10 bases lay between the germline ends. Germline V gene lookup returns CDR1 SGHNT and CDR2 YYREEE (reference sequence). The CDR3 has 12 residues. This chain's CDR3 is CASSRDGNGYTF. The CDR3 nucleotides are TGTGCCAGCAGCCGGGACGGAAATGGCTACACCTTC.

V is TRBV11-2 and J is TRBJ2-2, with a possible D match to TRBD2 (5 bases). Trimming took 3 bases from V and 5 from J, leaving 10 bases between them. CDR1 and CDR2 from the germline V gene are SGHAT and FQNNGV. The CDR3 loop spans 14 amino acids. CDR3 amino acids: CASSFTRDTGELFF. The CDR3 DNA reads TGTGCCAGCAGCTTTACGAGGGATACCGGGGAGCTGTTTTTT.

The chain couples TRBV2 to TRBJ2-1; 10 bases fit TRBD2. Germline V CDR1 and CDR2: SNHLY, FYNNEI. Trimming cost V 3 bases and J 8 bases; bases outside gene matches: 4. This CDR3 has 14 residues. CDR3 amino acids: CASSEPSGGDEQFF. Here the CDR3 DNA reads TGTGCCAGCAGTGAGCCTAGCGGGGGCGATGAGCAGTTCTTC.

The V gene is TRBV2, the J gene TRBJ2-2; 10 bases match TRBD1. Looked up from germline, CDR1 is SNHLY and CDR2 is FYNNEI. The CDR3 has 16 residues. V was clipped by 6 bases and J by 5 bases; unmatched bases: 9. The CDR3 region is CASRALRTGGTGELFF. The CDR3 DNA reads TGTGCCAGCAGGGCCCTTAGGACAGGGGGAACCGGGGAGCTGTTTTTT.

This clone came up a few times. This chain joins TRBV19 and TRBJ2-5; D remains unclear. In germline, CDR1 is LNHDA, CDR2 SQIVND (reference sequence). This CDR3 is built from 14 residues. The ends were cut back, 5 bases at V and 0 bases at J, with 10 bases in the middle. CDR3 region: CASSFSLYQETQYF. The CDR3 DNA reads TGTGCCAGTAGTTTCTCGTTGTACCAAGAGACCCAGTACTTC.

The genes are TRBV13 and TRBJ1-6, with D perhaps matching TRBD1 (6 bases). This CDR3 region has 15 residues. Germline CDR1 and CDR2: PRHDT and FYEKMQ (reference sequence). V was cut by 5 bases and J by 9 bases, with 17 bases left in between. The CDR3 protein is CASSPQTGLISPLHF. The CDR3 DNA sequence: TGTGCCAGCAGCCCCCAAACAGGGTTGATTTCACCCCTCCACTTT.

This rearrangement joins TRBV5-4 to TRBJ1-2; no clear D. Germline CDR1 is SGHNT and CDR2 is YYREEE (reference sequence). V was shortened by 0 bases and J by 2 bases, with 8 bases between the two germline ends. The CDR3 is 14 residues long. Here the CDR3 reads CASSLDGTNYGYTF. The CDR3 bases are TGTGCCAGCAGCTTGGACGGAACCAACTATGGCTACACCTTC.

V gene TRBV5-1 combines with J gene TRBJ1-5; 7 nucleotides agree with TRBD1. J gave up 2 bases and V 0 bases, and 2 bases lay outside the gene matches. Per germline, CDR1 SGHRS and CDR2 YFSETQ. This CDR3 has 15 residues. For the CDR3, the DNA is TGCGCCAGCAGCTTGGAGGGGGCTGGCAATCAGCCCCAGCATTTT. Its translation is CASSLEGAGNQPQHF.

V gene TRBV6-6 combines with J gene TRBJ1-1; D gene unclear. CDR1 and CDR2 (germline): MNHNY, SVGAGI (reference sequence). This CDR3 is built from 13 residues. With 6 bases removed from V and 7 bases from J, the gap between germline ends came to 15 bases. The CDR3 coding sequence is TGTGCCAGCAGCCCCCGCGGACTATTTGAAGCTTTCTTT. The encoded protein is CASSPRGLFEAFF.

V usage is TRBV2 and J usage is TRBJ2-1; 8 bases align to TRBD1. The CDR3 length is 13 residues. V shed 5 bases and J 9 bases; nucleotides not matched to a gene: 6. Germline V gene lookup returns CDR1 SNHLY and CDR2 FYNNEI. Written as DNA, the CDR3 is TGTGCCAGCAGTCGACAGGGGAGTGGTGAGCAGTTCTTC. Amino acid sequence: CASSRQGSGEQFF.

This chain connects TRBV19 to TRBJ1-5; 10 nucleotides align to TRBD1. This CDR3 has 18 residues. Germline assignment: CDR1 LNHDA and CDR2 SQIVND (reference sequence). V was clipped by 5 bases and J by 2 bases; unmatched bases: 12. The CDR3 sequence: CASSAGTGESYGNQPQHF. CDR3 nucleotides: TGTGCCAGTAGTGCGGGGACAGGGGAGTCTTATGGCAATCAGCCCCAGCATTTT.

The V and J genes are TRBV28 and TRBJ2-5; the D gene is possibly TRBD2 (6 bases). Germline V gene lookup returns CDR1 MDHEN and CDR2 SYDVKM. The CDR3 runs to 14 residues. V shed 5 bases and J shed 5 bases, with 15 bases lying between them. The CDR3 DNA is TGTGCCAGCAGTGTCCCTAGGACTATGGAGACCCAGTACTTC. Encoded protein: CASSVPRTMETQYF.

The V and J genes are TRBV27 and TRBJ2-7; D is unresolved. This CDR3 has 13 residues. V gave up 0 bases and J gave up 7 bases, with 10 bases separating them. Looked up from germline, CDR1 is MNHEY and CDR2 is SMNVEV (reference sequence). This CDR3 is CASSLSISREQYF. The CDR3 bases are TGTGCCAGCAGTTTATCGATCAGTAGGGAGCAGTACTTC.

This clone was found a few times. The J gene is TRBJ2-7, the V gene TRBV7-6; 8 bases match TRBD2. The CDR3 has 17 amino acids. Unmatched junction bases numbered 11, after V lost 1 base and J lost 3 bases. CDR1 and CDR2 from the germline V gene are SGHVS and FNYEAQ. The CDR3: CASSLVAGGGFNYEQYF. CDR3 coding DNA: TGTGCCAGCAGCTTAGTCGCGGGGGGAGGTTTTAACTACGAGCAGTACTTC.

This sequence joins TRBV9 and TRBJ2-2; D gene unclear. The germline V gene has CDR1 SGDLS and CDR2 YYNGEE. The CDR3 contains 14 residues. V gave up 3 bases and J gave up 5 bases, with 11 bases separating them. As DNA, the CDR3 is TGTGCCAGCAGCGGACACCGGGCTACCGGGGAGCTGTTTTTT. Its translation is CASSGHRATGELFF.

The chain is built from TRBV27 and TRBJ2-3; 16 nucleotides line up with TRBD2. This CDR3 region has 21 residues. In germline, CDR1 is MNHEY, CDR2 SMNVEV (reference sequence). V trimming: 8 bases; J trimming: 1 base; junction bases outside the gene matches: 18. The DNA for the CDR3 is TGTGCCAGCTTTGACAGGATCTTGGGACTAGCGGGGGGGCCCGGCACAGATACGCAGTATTTT. Translation: CASFDRILGLAGGPGTDTQYF.

This chain uses TRBV14 with TRBJ2-3; maybe TRBD2 (6 bases). CDR3 length: 14 residues. The ends were cut back, 4 bases at V and 4 bases at J, with 12 bases in the middle. CDR1 is SGHDN and CDR2 is FVKESK in the germline V gene. This chain's CDR3 is CASSPGLSPDTQYF. The CDR3, as DNA: TGTGCCAGCAGCCCGGGACTTTCCCCAGATACGCAGTATTTT.

V usage is TRBV27 and J usage is TRBJ2-5; possible D gene TRBD2, 6 bases. The J call may be faulty, since TRBJ2-7 better matches the DNA end. Looked up from germline, CDR1 is MNHEY and CDR2 is SMNVEV (reference sequence). The CDR3 covers 14 residues. DNA of the CDR3: TGTGCCAGCAGTTTGGAGGGGAGATTCAACGAGCAGTACTTC. Translated, it gives CASSLEGRFNEQYF.

CDR3 in DNA: TGTGCCAGCAGCCCAGGGGTGTGGAACACTGAAGCTTTCTTT. Amino acids: CASSPGVWNTEAFF. The rearrangement uses TRBV11-3 and TRBJ1-1; D possibly corresponds to TRBD1 (6 bases). The germline V gene has CDR1 SGHNT and CDR2 YENEEA. Trimming pared 5 bases from V and 1 base from J, leaving 11 bases between. CDR3 length equals 14 residues.

This rearrangement joins TRBV29-1 to TRBJ1-2; 8 bases fit TRBD1. Losses at the gene ends were 6 bases for V and 4 bases for J; bases not matched to a gene: 10. The CDR3 length is 14 residues. Per the germline V gene, CDR1 is SQVTM and CDR2 is ANQGSEA. The CDR3 loop is CSVRAQGASYGYTF. The CDR3 DNA follows: TGCAGCGTCAGGGCGCAGGGGGCTAGCTATGGCTACACCTTC.

The V gene is TRBV5-5, the J gene TRBJ1-2; 8 positions agree with TRBD1. The CDR3 sequence is 18 residues long. CDR1 and CDR2 (germline): SGHKS, YYEKEE (reference sequence). The ends lost 4 bases at V and 6 bases at J; junction bases unmatched: 20. For the CDR3, the DNA is TGTGCCAGCAGCGCGGCTCTCACCTCCGGGACAGGTGATGATGGCTACACCTTC. Amino acids: CASSAALTSGTGDDGYTF. The variable domain in full, completed from reference TRBV5-5 and TRBJ1-2, reads DAGVTQSPTHLIKTRGQQVTLRCSPISGHKSVSWYQQVLGQGPQFIFQYYEKEERGRGNFPDRFSARQFPNYSSELNVNALLLGDSALYLCASSAALTSGTGDDGYTFGSGTRLTVV.

A single count supports this clone. The chain links TRBV6-4 to TRBJ1-2, with TRBD1 as a possible D gene (6 bases). CDR1 and CDR2 from the germline V gene are MRHNA and SNTAGT. Between the trimmed V and J ends, which lost 3 bases and 4 bases, there was a span of 9 bases. The CDR3 has 13 residues. Here the CDR3 reads CASSEQGTYGYTF. CDR3 sequence (DNA): TGTGCCAGCAGTGAACAGGGAACCTATGGCTACACCTTC.

The J gene is TRBJ2-3, the V gene TRBV19; 9 positions agree with TRBD2. Looked up from germline, CDR1 is LNHDA and CDR2 is SQIVND (reference sequence). Unmatched junction bases numbered 14, after V lost 5 bases and J lost 11 bases. The CDR3 runs to 15 residues. The CDR3: CASSRAGTSSGKQYF. The CDR3 DNA reads TGTGCCAGTAGTCGGGCCGGGACTAGCTCAGGAAAGCAGTATTTT.